The clone carrying this T cell receptor (beta chain) qualifies as medium-sized. Its antigen is unknown. Individual cDNA molecules carried attached unique molecular identifiers. TCRdb independently ran MiXCR on the 5' RACE reads; one entry per CDR3 protein. The sample consists of roughly 20,000 distinct CDR3 sequences, approximately 4.3% of them appearing once. This entry belongs to a study of early T cells in non-severe SARS-CoV-2 infection. Study details: Sequencing was performed on bulk RNA from unsorted whole blood, leaving chains unpaired.

Findings and limits, study-wide: VDJdb matching skewed toward anti-spike CD8 responses, missing private and CD4 specificities.

The TCR originated in an adult who was a healthcare worker with PCR-confirmed SARS-CoV-2 infection or an uninfected control (not recorded which). The specimen sequenced was whole blood.

DNA of the CDR3: TGCAGCGTTGAGTCCGCAACTAAATCGTATTTT. Its translation is CSVESATKSYF. The chain employs TRBV29-1 and TRBJ2-3; the D is unclear. Germline assignment: CDR1 SQVTM and CDR2 ANQGSEA. This CDR3 region has 11 residues. Trimming removed 3 bases at V and 14 bases at J, with 15 bases between.